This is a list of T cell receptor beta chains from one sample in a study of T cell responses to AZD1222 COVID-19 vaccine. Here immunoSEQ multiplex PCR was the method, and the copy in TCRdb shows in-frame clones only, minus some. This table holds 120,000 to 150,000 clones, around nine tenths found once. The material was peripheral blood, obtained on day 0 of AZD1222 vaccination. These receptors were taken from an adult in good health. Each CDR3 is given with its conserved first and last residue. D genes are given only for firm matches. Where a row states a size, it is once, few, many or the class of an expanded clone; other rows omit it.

CDR3: CASSIHLNTGELFF
DNA: TGTGCCAGTAGTATACATCTAAACACCGGGGAGCTGTTTTTT
V: TRBV19
size: NA
J: TRBJ2-2
D: NA

CDR3: CASSQDLRSSGNTIYF
DNA: TGCGCCAGCAGCCAAGATCTAAGGAGCTCTGGAAACACCATATATTTT
V: TRBV4-3
size: NA
J: TRBJ1-3
D: NA

CDR3: CASSVQGARVSYEQYF
DNA: TGTGCCAGCAGCGTACAGGGGGCGCGAGTATCCTACGAGCAGTACTTC
V: TRBV5-4
size: NA
J: TRBJ2-7
D: TRBD1

CDR3: CASSVGPGGGNQPQHF
DNA: TGTGCCAGCAGCGTAGGCCCGGGTGGAGGCAATCAGCCCCAGCATTTT
V: TRBV9
size: once
J: TRBJ1-5
D: NA

CDR3: CASTSGTSGETQYF
DNA: TGTGCCAGCACCTCCGGGACTAGCGGAGAGACGCAGTATTTT
V: TRBV5-8
size: NA
J: TRBJ2-3
D: TRBD2

CDR3: CASSNYGTADGELFF
DNA: TGCGCCAGCAGCAACTACGGGACGGCGGACGGAGAGCTGTTTTTT
V: TRBV5-1
size: once
J: TRBJ2-2
D: NA

CDR3: CASSRASSTEAFF
DNA: TGTGCCAGCAGCCGGGCCTCCTCCACTGAAGCTTTCTTT
V: TRBV3-1/TRBV3-2
size: NA
J: TRBJ1-1
D: NA

CDR3: CASSDPGLASHSYEQYF
DNA: TGTGCCAGCAGTGACCCGGGACTAGCTTCCCACTCCTACGAGCAGTACTTC
V: TRBV6-4
size: NA
J: TRBJ2-7
D: TRBD2

CDR3: CASSKEGESYGYTF
DNA: TGTGCCAGTAGTAAAGAGGGAGAGTCCTATGGCTACACCTTC
V: TRBV19
size: NA
J: TRBJ1-2
D: NA

CDR3: CASSLPRTGPSSYEQYF
DNA: TGTGCCAGCAGCTTACCTCGGACAGGGCCGAGCTCCTACGAGCAGTACTTC
V: TRBV7-2
size: NA
J: TRBJ2-7
D: TRBD1

CDR3: CATASGTTETQYF
DNA: TGCGCCACCGCCTCGGGCACGACAGAGACCCAGTACTTC
V: TRBV5-1
size: NA
J: TRBJ2-5
D: NA

CDR3: CASSLAGGEQYF
DNA: TGCGCCAGCAGCTTAGCGGGAGGCGAGCAGTACTTC
V: TRBV5-1
size: few
J: TRBJ2-7
D: TRBD2

CDR3: CASSLMDRGHLGYTF
DNA: TGTGCCAGCAGTTTAATGGACAGGGGGCATCTTGGCTACACCTTC
V: TRBV28
size: few
J: TRBJ1-2
D: TRBD1

CDR3: CASSRDRDYEQYF
DNA: TGTGCCAGCAGCAGGGACAGGGACTACGAGCAGTACTTC
V: TRBV7-2
size: NA
J: TRBJ2-7
D: TRBD1

CDR3: CASSTKQGNEAFF
DNA: TGTGCCAGCAGCACGAAACAGGGGAATGAAGCTTTCTTT
V: TRBV7-8
size: NA
J: TRBJ1-1
D: TRBD1

CDR3: CASSLPSATDTQYF
DNA: TGTGCCAGCAGCCTCCCTAGTGCCACAGATACGCAGTATTTT
V: TRBV4-2
size: NA
J: TRBJ2-3
D: NA

CDR3: CASSVGRMNTEAFF
DNA: TGTGCCAGCAGTGTGGGACGGATGAACACTGAAGCTTTCTTT
V: TRBV28
size: NA
J: TRBJ1-1
D: NA

CDR3: CASALNGGLTEAFF
DNA: TGTGCTAGTGCCCTTAATGGGGGGCTGACTGAAGCTTTCTTT
V: TRBV12-5
size: NA
J: TRBJ1-1
D: NA

CDR3: CSVIDWGLVGHNEQFF
DNA: TGCAGCGTGATTGATTGGGGTCTTGTTGGGCACAATGAGCAGTTCTTC
V: TRBV29-1
size: NA
J: TRBJ2-1
D: NA

CDR3: CASSRAGGDGQPQHF
DNA: TGCGCCAGCAGCAGAGCAGGGGGCGATGGTCAGCCCCAGCATTTT
V: TRBV5-1
size: few
J: TRBJ1-5
D: TRBD1

CDR3: CATINQYGYTF
DNA: TGTGCCACCATTAACCAATATGGCTACACCTTC
V: TRBV24-1
size: NA
J: TRBJ1-2
D: NA

CDR3: CASSSGTDPTNTEAFF
DNA: TGTGCCAGCAGCTCCGGGACAGACCCGACGAACACTGAAGCTTTCTTT
V: TRBV7-9
size: NA
J: TRBJ1-1
D: TRBD1